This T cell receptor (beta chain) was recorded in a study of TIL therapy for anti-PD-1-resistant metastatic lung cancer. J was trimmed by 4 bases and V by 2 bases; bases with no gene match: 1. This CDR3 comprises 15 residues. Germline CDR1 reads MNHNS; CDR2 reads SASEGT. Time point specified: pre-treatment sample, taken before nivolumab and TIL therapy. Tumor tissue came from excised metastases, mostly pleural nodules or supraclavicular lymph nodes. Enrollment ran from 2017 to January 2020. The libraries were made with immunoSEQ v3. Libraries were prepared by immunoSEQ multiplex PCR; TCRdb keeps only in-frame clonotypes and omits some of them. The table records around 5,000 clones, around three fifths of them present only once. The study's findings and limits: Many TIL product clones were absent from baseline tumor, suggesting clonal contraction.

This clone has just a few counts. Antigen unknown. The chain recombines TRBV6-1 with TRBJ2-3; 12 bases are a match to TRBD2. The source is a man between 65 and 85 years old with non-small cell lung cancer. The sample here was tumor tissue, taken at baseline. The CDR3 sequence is CASSELAGGPDTQYF. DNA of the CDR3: TGTGCCAGCAGTGAACTAGCGGGAGGGCCAGATACGCAGTATTTT.